This T cell receptor (beta chain) was found in a study of blood T cell repertoires in COVID-19. At the level of the study: The United States, Italy and Spain supplied acute and convalescent COVID-19 samples.

It was during active infection that Seattle patients were enrolled and then longitudinally followed. The CDR3 sequence is 20 residues long. Trimming removed 4 bases from V and 0 bases from J; junction bases left unmatched: 17. The V gene's germline CDR1 is MGHRA and CDR2 YSYEKL. Assay used: immunoSEQ multiplex PCR; TCRdb lists only in-frame clones, some missing. The top ten clones hold 7.8% of a sample with about 500,000 clones, 85% to 90% of them seen once. This clone has more than one count but fewer than ten. The V call is TRBV4-1, the J call TRBJ1-3, with 8 bases matching TRBD1. Material for sequencing was peripheral blood. The sequence came from a woman between 45 and 65 years old with COVID-19, enrolled during active disease. CDR3 nucleotide sequence: TGCGCCAGCAGCCGCTTTACAGGGGGTTTCTCGTTGATCTCTGGAAACACCATATATTTT. Its translation: CASSRFTGGFSLISGNTIYF.